This TCR beta chain was identified in a study of OX40 agonist ivuxolimab in advanced cancers. The overall study: Ivuxolimab doses were 0.01, 0.1, 0.3, 1.5, 3 or 10 mg/kg every 2 weeks. A diagnosis of hepatocellular carcinoma, melanoma, renal cell or head and neck cancer was present in dose-escalation patients.

A note on this clone: Its antigen is not identified.

This table comes from immunoSEQ multiplex PCR, and its TCRdb copy is limited to in-frame clones, with some not included. The data contain about 37,000 clones, 70% to 90% of them singletons. Whole-study findings and limits: In the 0.1 to 3.0 mg/kg range, CD4+ and CD8+ blood T cells had expanded clonally by week 6.

This material consisted of CD4+ or CD8+ T cells sorted from blood, taken in a trial of the OX40 agonist ivuxolimab. The source is an adult with an advanced solid tumor such as melanoma, head and neck, liver or kidney cancer.

CDR3 nucleotides: TGTGCCAGCAGCTTGGTCCCCCCCGGGACAGCGAACACAGATACGCAGTATTTT. This sequence encodes CASSLVPPGTANTDTQYF. V usage is TRBV7-6 and J usage is TRBJ2-3, with 7 bases lining up with TRBD1. The CDR3 has 18 amino acids. V lost 3 bases and J lost 2; bases outside the gene matches: 14. Looked up from germline, CDR1 is SGHVS and CDR2 is FNYEAQ.